Each of the 13 T cell receptor beta chains below was sequenced from the same sample in a study of T cell changes during pregnancy in multiple sclerosis (dated by TCRdb to between 2018 and 2020). Library construction relied on the immunoSEQ multiplex PCR assay. TCRdb holds this immuneACCESS table with in-frame rearrangements only. Some clones are missing; in checked studies, unresolved V genes explain under half, and the rest has no known cause. Within this sample are around 42,000 clones, with about 90% of them counted one time only. In total, the top ten clones hold under 0.9% of the sample. Sequenced here: CD4+ T cells from peripheral blood mononuclear cells, sampled in the third trimester of pregnancy. All receptors come from a female donor with multiple sclerosis, enrolled in a pregnancy study.

The chain employs TRBV27 and TRBJ2-1; 13 bases are shared with TRBD2. The CDR3 sequence is 17 residues long. Germline assignment: CDR1 MNHEY and CDR2 SMNVEV (reference sequence). V gave up 4 bases and J gave up 7 bases; unmatched junction bases: 10. CDR3 in DNA: TGTGCCAGCAGTTGGGCCCCAAGGACTAGCGGGAGTAATGAGCAGTTCTTC. It specifies CASSWAPRTSGSNEQFF.

The gene calls are TRBV5-4 and TRBJ2-1; 7 positions agree with TRBD2. Germline trimming cut 0 bases from V and 7 bases from J; bases unmatched to any gene: 1. The CDR3 consists of 13 residues. Germline values: CDR1 SGHNT, CDR2 YYREEE (reference sequence). The CDR3 DNA follows: TGTGCCAGCAGCTTGGAACTAGCGAATGAGCAGTTCTTC. It yields the protein CASSLELANEQFF.

The J gene is TRBJ2-7, the V gene TRBV7-8, with a possible D match to TRBD2 (5 bases). The V end was cut by 5 bases, the J end by 5 bases, with 16 bases between. CDR3 length: 14 residues. The germline V gene encodes CDR1 SGHVS and CDR2 FQNEAQ. In nucleotides, the CDR3 is TGTGCCAGCAGCCTAACGGGCCTGAGGGACGAGCAGTACTTC. Protein sequence: CASSLTGLRDEQYF. Complete variable domain (other parts from reference TRBV7-8 and TRBJ2-7): GAGVSQSPRYKVAKRGQDVALRCDPISGHVSLFWYQQALGQGPEFLTYFQNEAQLDKSGLPSDRFFAERPEGSVSTLKIQRTQQEDSAVYLCASSLTGLRDEQYFGPGTRLTVT.

The chain uses TRBV5-5 and TRBJ2-1; a weak D match, TRBD2 (6 bases). The germline V and J ends were trimmed by 1 base and 4 bases, with 12 bases remaining between them. CDR3 length: 15 residues. Germline lookup yields CDR1 SGHKS and CDR2 YYEKEE (reference sequence). As DNA, the CDR3 is TGTGCCAGCAGCTTGACGGGGGAATCGTACAATGAGCAGTTCTTC. This encodes CASSLTGESYNEQFF.

As DNA, the CDR3 is TGCGCCAGCAGCTTTGAGGACAGGGGGATCAATGAGCAGTTCTTC. It is translated as CASSFEDRGINEQFF. The gene calls are TRBV5-1 and TRBJ2-1, with TRBD1 identical over 10 bases. After removal of 2 bases from V and 6 bases from J, the junction contained 5 bases not matched to a gene. The CDR3 has 15 residues. The germline V gene has CDR1 SGHRS and CDR2 YFSETQ.

The chain has TRBV30 and TRBJ2-3; the D gene is possibly TRBD2 (5 bases). The V gene lost 5 bases and the J gene lost 2 bases, with 11 bases spanning the gap. In germline, CDR1 is GTSNPN, CDR2 SVGIG (reference sequence). There are 13 residues in the CDR3. The CDR3 reads CAWSGIDTDTQYF. In DNA form, the CDR3 reads TGTGCCTGGTCCGGGATAGACACAGATACGCAGTATTTT.

As to this clone: No conserved phenylalanine or tryptophan ends this CDR3, so it is likely a read error. J is TRBJ1-1 and V is TRBV6-5; D uncertain. The V and J ends lost 7 bases and 7 bases respectively, with 19 bases between them. The germline gives CDR1 MNHEY, CDR2 SVGAGI. CDR3 size: 14 residues. CDR3 region: CASTPDRRRGEAFL. CDR3 sequence (DNA): TGTGCCAGCACTCCCGACCGCCGGCGAGGTGAAGCTTTCCTT.

This clone was recorded only once. This chain connects TRBV28 to TRBJ1-3, with D perhaps TRBD1 (5 bases). V was pared by 2 bases and J by 0 bases, with 8 bases between. Germline V lookup: CDR1 MDHEN, CDR2 SYDVKM. This CDR3 spans 15 amino acids. The CDR3 protein is CASSLQGNSGNTIYF. CDR3 coding DNA: TGTGCCAGCAGTTTACAGGGCAACTCTGGAAACACCATATATTTT.

The CDR3 loop is CASSRLPSTDTQYF. For the CDR3, the DNA is TGTGCCAGCTCGCGACTCCCTAGCACAGATACGCAGTATTTT. This chain joins TRBV18 and TRBJ2-3; no firm D call. Trimming removed 6 bases at V and 0 bases at J, with 10 bases between. The CDR3 spans 14 residues. The V gene's germline CDR1 is KGHSH and CDR2 LQKENI.

This chain uses TRBV19 with TRBJ1-2; 7 nucleotides line up with TRBD1. The CDR3 is made up of 15 amino acids. With V trimmed by 9 bases and J by 3 bases, 13 bases remained unmatched. The germline V gene encodes CDR1 LNHDA and CDR2 SQIVND (reference sequence). The DNA of the CDR3 is TGTGCCAGCATAACTCCGGGACAGAAAGACTATGGCTACACCTTC. This gives the protein CASITPGQKDYGYTF.

The genes are TRBV30 and TRBJ1-2, with 9 bases aligning to TRBD1. V lost 6 bases to trimming and J lost 8 bases; unmatched junction nucleotides: 7. Germline loops: CDR1 GTSNPN, CDR2 SVGIG (reference sequence). The CDR3 contains 12 residues. The CDR3 bases are TGTGCCTGCGCCGGGACAGGGAGCGGCTACACCTTC. This encodes CACAGTGSGYTF.

This rearrangement joins TRBV6-5 to TRBJ2-3; D may be TRBD2 (6 bases). V dropped 7 bases and J dropped 0 bases, with 14 bases sitting between them. The germline gives CDR1 MNHEY, CDR2 SVGAGI. This CDR3 spans 15 amino acids. The CDR3 is CASNSRESSTDTQYF. For the CDR3, the DNA is TGTGCCAGCAACTCTCGGGAGTCTAGCACAGATACGCAGTATTTT.

The V call is TRBV12-5, the J call TRBJ1-1; TRBD1 might be the D (5 bases). The germline gives CDR1 LGHNT, CDR2 FRNRAP. V dropped 0 bases and J dropped 1 base, with 24 bases sitting between them. This CDR3 has 20 amino acids. The CDR3 nucleotides read TGTGCTAGTGGTTTGGTTCGTTCAACGACAGAAATTCAGCGGAACACTGAAGCTTTCTTT. Translating gives CASGLVRSTTEIQRNTEAFF.